This entry lists 7 T cell receptor beta chains sequenced from one sample in a study of patients and donors after allogeneic stem cell transplantation. Via MiXCR, TCRdb re-called the RT-PCR reads, giving one row per CDR3 protein. The sample yields 200,000 to 250,000 distinct CDR3 sequences, 11% to 15% seen once. The sample taken for sequencing was blood, either unsorted or a sorted T cell fraction (not recorded which). These receptors all come from a human donor who was either an allogeneic HSCT recipient or a stem cell or donor lymphocyte infusion donor (not recorded which). It is not recorded whose cells these are; they may come from a transplant donor.

This chain uses TRBV5-6 with TRBJ2-5; 7 bases align to TRBD1. Germline values: CDR1 SGHDT, CDR2 YYEEEE. This CDR3 region has 15 residues. V lost 4 bases and J lost 4; bases outside the gene matches: 10. CDR3 nucleotides: TGTGCCAGCAGCCTCACCCAGACAGGGAGAGAGACCCAGTACTTC. Translation: CASSLTQTGRETQYF.

This clonotype was seen ten or more times. The rearrangement links TRBV6-1 to TRBJ1-5; 8 nucleotides align to TRBD1. The germline V gene encodes CDR1 MNHNS and CDR2 SASEGT. The CDR3 runs to 16 residues. J gave up 2 bases and V 6 bases, and 9 bases lay outside the gene matches. Here the CDR3 reads CASRPGQGSGNQPQHF. The DNA of the CDR3 is TGTGCCAGCAGGCCCGGACAGGGTTCGGGCAATCAGCCCCAGCATTTT.

The chain carries TRBV14 and TRBJ2-1; 8 bases agree with TRBD1. The CDR3 sequence is 13 residues long. The V gene end was trimmed by 3 bases and the J gene end by 6 bases; junction bases not matched to a gene: 1. CDR1 and CDR2 (germline): SGHDN, FVKESK. In DNA, the CDR3 is TGTGCCAGCAGCCACACAGGGGGCAATGAGCAGTTCTTC. Residues: CASSHTGGNEQFF.

As regards this clonotype: A read error may produce the germline difference seen at one junction end. The chain uses TRBV7-9 and TRBJ1-2; possibly TRBD1 for D (5 bases). CDR1 and CDR2 (germline): SEHNR, FQNEAQ (reference sequence). The CDR3 totals 14 residues. DNA of the CDR3: TGTGCCAGCAGCTTATCCGGGACTAACTATGGCCACACCTTC. It codes for CASSLSGTNYGHTF.

This clonotype was seen more than once but under ten times. V usage is TRBV20-1 and J usage is TRBJ2-6; D call uncertain. Germline V gene sequence: CDR1 DFQATT, CDR2 SNEGSKA (reference sequence). The V end was cut by 2 bases, the J end by 0 bases, with 5 bases between. The CDR3 has 14 residues. The DNA of the CDR3 is TGCAGTGCTAGATTCCCCTCTGGGGCCAACGTCCTGACTTTC. This gives the protein CSARFPSGANVLTF.

The chain employs TRBV7-8 and TRBJ2-3, with 7 bases fitting TRBD1. Trimming removed 4 bases from V and 5 bases from J; junction bases left unmatched: 15. The CDR3 runs 17 residues. CDR1 SGHVS and CDR2 FQNEAQ come from the germline V gene. The CDR3 bases are TGTGCCAGCAGCTCGAGGACAGGTCGAGATCGCGGAGATACGCAGTATTTT. The encoded protein is CASSSRTGRDRGDTQYF.

The V call is TRBV5-5, the J call TRBJ2-7, with unresolved D. Germline CDR1 SGHKS, CDR2 YYEKEE (reference sequence). The CDR3 length is 14 residues. Trimming pared 0 bases from V and 2 bases from J, leaving 9 bases between. In DNA, the CDR3 is TGTGCCAGCAGCTTGGAACTTCTTGCCTACGAGCAGTACTTC. Protein: CASSLELLAYEQYF.